Listed below are T cell receptor beta chains from one sample, sequenced in a study of cytomegalovirus exposure and HLA in healthy donors. The protocol was immunoSEQ multiplex PCR, while the TCRdb copy is restricted to in-frame clones and leaves out a portion. Of 100,000 to 150,000 clones detected, over 60% appear once; the ten largest clones hold around 13%. The sequenced sample consisted of PBMCs. The origin of the receptors is a woman between 40 and 55 years old in good health and CMV-seropositive. Each CDR3 is given with its conserved first and last residue. D genes are given only for firm matches. Clone size, where shown, is once, few, many, or a class for clones that have expanded.

d_call	v_call	clone_size	j_call	cdr3_nt	cdr3_aa
-	TRBV6-5	-	TRBJ1-2	TGTGCCAGCAGCGCTCTGTCAGGGCCCAACTATGGCTACACCTTC	CASSALSGPNYGYTF
TRBD1	TRBV6-1	-	TRBJ2-7	TGTGCCAGCAGTGCCCGACAGGGCCCCTACGAGCAGTACTTC	CASSARQGPYEQYF
TRBD1	TRBV18	-	TRBJ1-2	TGTGCCAGCTCACCCGAGCGACAGGGATATTATGGCTACACCTTC	CASSPERQGYYGYTF
-	TRBV27	few	TRBJ1-2	TGTGCCAGCAGTTACCAGGGTTTCTATGGCTACACCTTC	CASSYQGFYGYTF
-	TRBV18	-	TRBJ2-6	TGTGCCAGCTCACCACGGGGGCCTTCTGGGGCCAACGTCCTGACTTTC	CASSPRGPSGANVLTF
TRBD2	TRBV6-6	-	TRBJ2-3	TGTGCCAGCAGTCTCACTAGCGGCACAGATACGCAGTATTTT	CASSLTSGTDTQYF
TRBD1	TRBV18	-	TRBJ1-1	TGTGCCAGCTCAACCGGACAGGGAGGGAACACTGAAGCTTTCTTT	CASSTGQGGNTEAFF
-	TRBV2	-	TRBJ2-2	TGTGCCAGCAGGGATGACAGGTTACCATCCGGGGAGCTGTTTTTT	CASRDDRLPSGELFF
-	TRBV11-2	once	TRBJ1-2	TGTGCCAGCAGCCCTCAGCCGGGGGGGAATGGCTACACCTTC	CASSPQPGGNGYTF
TRBD2	TRBV19	-	TRBJ2-1	TGTGCCAGTAGTAAGGGGACTAGCGGACGGGCCTACAATGAGCAGTTCTTC	CASSKGTSGRAYNEQFF
-	TRBV28	-	TRBJ2-5	TGTGCCAGCAGTTTGGGCAGGGAAGAGACCCAGTACTTC	CASSLGREETQYF
-	TRBV28	-	TRBJ2-7	TGTGCCAGCAGTGTTACTGGGGCCAGCTCCTACGAGCAGTACTTC	CASSVTGASSYEQYF
TRBD2	TRBV2	once	TRBJ2-3	TGTGCCAGCAGTGATGAAGCGGGAAGCACAGATACGCAGTATTTT	CASSDEAGSTDTQYF
TRBD1	TRBV9	-	TRBJ1-2	TGTGCCAGCAGCACGCGGACAGGGACTAACTATGGCTACACCTTC	CASSTRTGTNYGYTF
-	TRBV19	-	TRBJ1-2	TGTGCCAGTAGTGTCGAGGGTCGGGTTGGCTACACCTTC	CASSVEGRVGYTF
TRBD1	TRBV11-2	-	TRBJ2-7	TGTGCCAGCAGAGAGACAGGGGACGAGCAGTACTTC	CASRETGDEQYF
-	TRBV19	-	TRBJ1-1	TGTGCCAGTAGTATTTTGGGGGCGCGGGACACTGAAGCTTTCTTT	CASSILGARDTEAFF
TRBD1	TRBV7-9	-	TRBJ1-1	TGTGCCAGCAGCAGAGGACAGGGGCAGACTGAAGCTTTCTTT	CASSRGQGQTEAFF
TRBD2	TRBV19	once	TRBJ2-7	TGTGCCAGTAGTATAGGCGGGAGGGCCTTTTACGAGCAGTACTTC	CASSIGGRAFYEQYF
-	TRBV20-1	-	TRBJ2-5	TGCAGTGCTTCGTACCAAGAGACCCAGTACTTC	CSASYQETQYF
-	TRBV30	-	TRBJ1-1	TGTGCCTGGAGTGTACGGAGAAGAGAGGACACTGAAGCTTTCTTT	CAWSVRRREDTEAFF
-	TRBV2	-	TRBJ2-7	TGTGCCAGCATGGCTAGTCCCCTGTACGAGCAGTACTTC	CASMASPLYEQYF
-	TRBV25-1	-	TRBJ2-7	TGTGCCAGCAGTGAAGCGGGAACGACCTACGAGCAGTACTTC	CASSEAGTTYEQYF
-	TRBV18	once	TRBJ1-2	TGTGCCAGCTCACCAGAACGGGGAGTCGAGGGCTACACCTTC	CASSPERGVEGYTF
-	TRBV19	once	TRBJ1-2	TGTGCCAGTAGTATTAGGGGCAGAGGCTACACCTTC	CASSIRGRGYTF
TRBD1	TRBV5-1	few	TRBJ1-3	TGCGCCAGCAGCTTCCCTTCAGGGACAGGCTCTGGAAACACCATATATTTT	CASSFPSGTGSGNTIYF
TRBD1	TRBV5-1	-	TRBJ2-5	TGCGCCAGCGAAGGGGGACAGGGAGAAGAGACCCAGTACTTC	CASEGGQGEETQYF